The 9 T cell receptor beta chains below were found in one sample sequenced in a study of blood T cell repertoires in COVID-19. Sequencing used immunoSEQ multiplex PCR; TCRdb keeps in-frame clones, though not all of them. Of 150,000 or so clones listed, more than 75% are singletons. The material sequenced was peripheral blood. These receptors were taken from a man at least 80 years old with acute or convalescent COVID-19.

The gene calls are TRBV5-4 and TRBJ2-7; D remains unclear. Trimming pared 4 bases from V and 6 bases from J, leaving 14 bases between. The CDR3 extends over 13 amino acids. The germline V gene encodes CDR1 SGHNT and CDR2 YYREEE (reference sequence). CDR3 region: CASSGPSASEQYF. The CDR3 DNA follows: TGTGCCAGCAGCGGGCCCTCGGCTTCCGAGCAGTACTTC.

CDR3: CASSRAGGGTDTQYF. CDR3 bases: TGTGCCAGCAGCCGGGCGGGGGGTGGCACAGATACGCAGTATTTT. The rearrangement joins TRBV7-9 to TRBJ2-3; TRBD2 agrees at 8 bases. Germline V gene data show CDR1 as SEHNR and CDR2 as FQNEAQ (reference sequence). This CDR3 is 15 amino acids long. The V gene end was trimmed by 5 bases and the J gene end by 1 base; junction bases not matched to a gene: 5.

V gene TRBV5-1 combines with J gene TRBJ2-7; 11 nucleotides agree with TRBD1. With V trimmed by 2 bases and J by 6 bases, 4 bases remained unmatched. The germline V gene has CDR1 SGHRS and CDR2 YFSETQ. The CDR3 totals 14 residues. This CDR3 is CASSLGQGASEQYF. CDR3 nucleotides: TGCGCCAGCAGCTTAGGACAGGGGGCTTCCGAGCAGTACTTC.

V is TRBV24-1 and J is TRBJ2-3; 7 bases match TRBD1. CDR3 length: 15 residues. Per germline, CDR1 KGHDR and CDR2 SFDVKD. Trimming at V came to 6 bases and at J to 0 bases, leaving 5 bases not matched to a gene. The CDR3: CATSSRQGSTDTQYF. In nucleotides, the CDR3 is TGTGCCACCAGTTCTCGACAGGGTAGCACAGATACGCAGTATTTT.

The V and J genes are TRBV30 and TRBJ2-6, with D unresolved. V shed 0 bases and J shed 3 bases, with 3 bases lying between them. This CDR3 comprises 13 residues. Looked up from germline, CDR1 is GTSNPN and CDR2 is SVGIG (reference sequence). The DNA for the CDR3 is TGTGCCTGGAGTGTTAGTGGGGCCAACGTCCTGACTTTC. Protein sequence: CAWSVSGANVLTF.

The chain couples TRBV19 to TRBJ1-1; D might be TRBD1 (5 bases). The CDR3 has 15 residues. CDR1 is LNHDA, CDR2 SQIVND, per germline (reference sequence). The germline V and J ends were trimmed by 3 bases and 1 base, with 12 bases remaining between them. The CDR3 is CASSIPDRTNTEAFF. For the CDR3, the DNA is TGTGCCAGTAGTATCCCCGACAGAACGAACACTGAAGCTTTCTTT.

This sequence joins TRBV6-5 and TRBJ2-6, with D tentatively TRBD2 (5 bases). Germline-derived CDR1 and CDR2 are MNHEY and SVGAGI. CDR3 length equals 14 residues. Deletions cut 6 bases from V and 1 base from J, with 7 bases between. The CDR3 sequence is CASSDYSGANVLTF. DNA of the CDR3: TGTGCCAGCAGCGACTATTCTGGGGCCAACGTCCTGACTTTC.

This clone occurred once. J is TRBJ2-1 and V is TRBV11-1; D may be TRBD1 (6 bases). With 4 bases removed from V and 8 bases from J, the gap between germline ends came to 21 bases. The CDR3 runs to 16 residues. Per the germline V gene, CDR1 is SGHAT and CDR2 is FQDESV (reference sequence). CDR3 loop: CASSSRPTGFTDEQFF. CDR3 in DNA: TGTGCCAGCAGCTCCAGACCGACAGGATTCACTGATGAGCAGTTCTTC.

The chain joins TRBV18 to TRBJ1-1, with 7 bases that match TRBD1. V trimming: 5 bases; J trimming: 3 bases; junction bases outside the gene matches: 9. Germline loops: CDR1 KGHSH, CDR2 LQKENI. This CDR3 has 15 residues. The CDR3 DNA follows: TGTGCCAGCTCAGGGACAGTGGCGGGTGACACTGAAGCTTTCTTT. It translates to CASSGTVAGDTEAFF.